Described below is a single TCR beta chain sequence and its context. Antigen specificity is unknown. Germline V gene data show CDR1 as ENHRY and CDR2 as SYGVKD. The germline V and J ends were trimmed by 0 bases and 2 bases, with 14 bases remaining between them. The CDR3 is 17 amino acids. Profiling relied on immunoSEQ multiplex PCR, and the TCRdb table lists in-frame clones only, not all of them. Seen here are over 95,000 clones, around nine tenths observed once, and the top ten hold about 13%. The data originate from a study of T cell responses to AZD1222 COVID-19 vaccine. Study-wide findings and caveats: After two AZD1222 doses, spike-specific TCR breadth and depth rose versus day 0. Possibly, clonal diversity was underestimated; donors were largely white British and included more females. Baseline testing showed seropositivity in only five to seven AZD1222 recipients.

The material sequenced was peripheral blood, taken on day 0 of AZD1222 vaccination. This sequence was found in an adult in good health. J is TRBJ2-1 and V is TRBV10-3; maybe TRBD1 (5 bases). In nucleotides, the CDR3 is TGTGCCATCAGTGAGTCGGTAGGGGCTACTACCTACAATGAGCAGTTCTTC. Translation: CAISESVGATTYNEQFF.